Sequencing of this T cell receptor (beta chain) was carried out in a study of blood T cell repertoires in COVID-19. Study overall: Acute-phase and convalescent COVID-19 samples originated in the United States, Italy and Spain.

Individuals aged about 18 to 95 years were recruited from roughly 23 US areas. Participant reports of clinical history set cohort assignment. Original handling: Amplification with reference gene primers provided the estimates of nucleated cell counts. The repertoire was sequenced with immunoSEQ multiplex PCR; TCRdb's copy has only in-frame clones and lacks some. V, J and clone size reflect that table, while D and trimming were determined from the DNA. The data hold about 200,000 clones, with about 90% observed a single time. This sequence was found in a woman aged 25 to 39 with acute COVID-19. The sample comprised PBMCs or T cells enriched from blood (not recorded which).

The DNA for the CDR3 is TGCGCCAGCGCGAAACCGGGGGGGGCCTATGAGCAGTTCTTC. It codes for CASAKPGGAYEQFF. The chain has TRBV4-1 and TRBJ2-1, with 8 bases fitting TRBD2. J lost 8 bases, V lost 8 bases, and 11 bases had no gene match. The germline gives CDR1 MGHRA, CDR2 YSYEKL. The CDR3 runs to 14 residues.